One and the same sample provided the 8 T cell receptor beta chains below, sequenced in a study of T cells in Graves' hyperthyroidism and ophthalmopathy. RNA transcripts provided the source from which TCR beta CDR3 regions were amplified. Researchers ran a first-round RT-PCR on the TCR CDR3 using the HTBI primer set. MiXCR, run by TCRdb on the multiplex PCR reads, gives a single entry per CDR3 protein. The top ten clones hold 25% to 30% of a sample with about 360,000 distinct CDR3 sequences, approximately 14% of them seen once. The sample comprised blood. The receptors come from a woman between 18 and 29 years old with Graves' hyperthyroidism that later progressed to Graves' ophthalmopathy.

The V and J genes are TRBV7-4 and TRBJ2-1; D may be TRBD2 (6 bases). Looked up from germline, CDR1 is SGHVT and CDR2 is SQSDAQ. V dropped 2 bases and J dropped 6 bases, with 11 bases sitting between them. The CDR3 consists of 14 residues. The CDR3 spells CASSLRAGPNEQFF. The CDR3 region has the DNA TGTGCCAGCAGCTTAAGGGCGGGACCCAATGAGCAGTTCTTC.

This clonotype has a count of ten or more. The V call is TRBV5-1, the J call TRBJ2-7, with TRBD2 identical over 9 bases. CDR1 and CDR2 (germline): SGHRS, YFSETQ. This CDR3 is built from 13 residues. J lost 6 bases, V lost 1 base, and 2 bases had no gene match. The CDR3 is CASSLWTSVEQYF. The CDR3, as DNA: TGCGCCAGCAGCTTGTGGACTAGCGTCGAGCAGTACTTC.

As for this clonotype: An end of the junction does not agree with germline; a read error may underlie this. This rearrangement joins TRBV15 to TRBJ2-7, with 7 bases identical to TRBD2. This CDR3 is 16 amino acids long. Germline values: CDR1 LNHNV, CDR2 YYDKDF (reference sequence). The DNA of the CDR3 is TGCGCCACCAGCAGAGTAACGGGAGGCCCGAGCGACAAGCAGTACTTC. Amino acid sequence: CATSRVTGGPSDKQYF. The variable domain in full, completed from reference TRBV15 and TRBJ2-7, reads DAMVIQNPRYQVTQFGKPVTLSCSQTLNHNVMYWYQQKSSQAPKLLFHYYDKDFNNEADTPDNFQSRRPNTSFCFLDIRSPGLGDTAMYLCATSRVTGGPSDKQYFGPGTRLTVT.

This clonotype was recorded many times. V gene TRBV7-2 combines with J gene TRBJ2-1; tentative D call: TRBD2 (5 bases). Germline loops: CDR1 SGHTA, CDR2 FQGNSA. The CDR3 has 14 amino acids. Trimming left V 5 bases short and J 6 bases short, with 14 bases between. Here the CDR3 reads CASSGRRSGNEQFF. CDR3 DNA: TGTGCCAGCAGCGGGCGTCGAAGCGGCAATGAGCAGTTCTTC. Drawing the rest from reference TRBV7-2 and TRBJ2-1, the complete variable domain is GAGVSQSPSNKVTEKGKDVELRCDPISGHTALYWYRQSLGQGLEFLIYFQGNSAPDKSGLPSDRFSAERTGGSVSTLTIQRTQQEDSAVYLCASSGRRSGNEQFFGPGTRLTVL.

In this sample, this clonotype turned up many times. The rearrangement joins TRBV12-3 or TRBV12-4 to TRBJ2-1; D unresolved. The V end was cut by 1 base, the J end by 2 bases, with 9 bases between. CDR3 length: 15 amino acids. The CDR3 nucleotides are TGTGCCAGCAGTTTAGGGGATACCCCCTACAATGAGCAGTTCTTC. It translates to CASSLGDTPYNEQFF.

This clonotype was detected many times. The DNA for the CDR3 is TGCAGTGCTAGAGCGGGAGGTTACAATGAGCAGTTCTTC. Translation: CSARAGGYNEQFF. The J gene is TRBJ2-1, the V gene TRBV20-1, with TRBD2 matching 7 bases. The CDR3 loop spans 13 amino acids. V was clipped by 1 base and J by 4 bases; unmatched bases: 1. Germline V gene data show CDR1 as DFQATT and CDR2 as SNEGSKA (reference sequence).

This clonotype was counted at least ten times. DNA of the CDR3: TGTGCCAGCAGTTTCCCCGAGGGACAACTTCGGGAAAAACTGTTTTTT. Protein sequence: CASSFPEGQLREKLFF. The chain carries TRBV28 and TRBJ1-4; D might be TRBD1 (6 bases). Germline V gene lookup returns CDR1 MDHEN and CDR2 SYDVKM. Trimming stripped 3 bases from V and 8 bases from J, with 19 bases between. CDR3 length: 16 amino acids.

Many counts were recorded for this clonotype. V usage is TRBV11-2 and J usage is TRBJ2-1, with TRBD2 as a possible D gene (5 bases). CDR3 length: 17 amino acids. Germline assignment: CDR1 SGHAT and CDR2 FQNNGV. Trimming shortened V by 3 bases and J by 5 bases, and 20 bases separated the two germline ends. The CDR3 sequence is CASSFRGLSFWNNEQFF. Here the CDR3 DNA reads TGTGCCAGCAGCTTCCGAGGGCTGTCTTTCTGGAACAATGAGCAGTTCTTC.